This TCR beta chain stems from a study of beta chain features in type 1 diabetes. General study findings and limits: Researchers reported that naive, central memory and Treg TCRB repertoires appeared more similar in patients than in healthy donors.

Germline V gene lookup returns CDR1 LGHNA and CDR2 YSLEER. This CDR3 is 17 amino acids long. V lost 0 bases, J lost 2 bases, and 9 bases stayed unmatched. All of the isolated RNA was reverse transcribed, so expressed TCRB transcripts were sequenced. Data came from immunoSEQ multiplex PCR; TCRdb stores just in-frame clones and leaves some out. The sample holds under 800,000 clones, 15% to 19% seen once. This clone was seen only a few times. Its target is not known. One heparinised draw, averaging about 116 mL, was taken per donor. Material for sequencing was naive CD4+ T cells from blood. This receptor was obtained from a man aged 18 to 30 in good health. V and J are TRBV4-3 and TRBJ2-5; 7 nucleotides agree with TRBD1. CDR3 loop: CASSQEGAGTVQETQYF. The CDR3 DNA follows: TGCGCCAGCAGCCAAGAAGGGGCTGGGACAGTACAAGAGACCCAGTACTTC.